This T cell receptor (beta chain) was identified during a study of blood T cell repertoires in COVID-19. Study information: Nucleic acid was either cDNA or gDNA, and it came from T cells, B-cell-depleted T cells, or PBMCs.

The protocol was immunoSEQ multiplex PCR, while the TCRdb copy is restricted to in-frame clones and leaves out a portion. The sample shows about 320,000 clones, 85% to 95% of them seen only once. Trimming took 1 base from V and 7 from J, leaving 12 bases between them. This CDR3 is built from 14 residues. Per germline, CDR1 KGHDR and CDR2 SFDVKD. Those who participated ranged in age from roughly 18 to 95 years and resided in approximately 23 US areas. Which cohort a participant joined came from the clinical history participants gave. Within 2 weeks before study entry, exposed participants met a COVID-19 case.

The chain is built from TRBV24-1 and TRBJ1-2; D not resolved. The sample taken for sequencing was PBMCs or T cells enriched from blood (not recorded which). The clonotype comes from a woman in her 30s who had been exposed to COVID-19. The CDR3, as DNA: TGTGCCACCAGTGATTTCGGGAGGGAGGCTGGCTACACCTTC. As protein: CATSDFGREAGYTF.